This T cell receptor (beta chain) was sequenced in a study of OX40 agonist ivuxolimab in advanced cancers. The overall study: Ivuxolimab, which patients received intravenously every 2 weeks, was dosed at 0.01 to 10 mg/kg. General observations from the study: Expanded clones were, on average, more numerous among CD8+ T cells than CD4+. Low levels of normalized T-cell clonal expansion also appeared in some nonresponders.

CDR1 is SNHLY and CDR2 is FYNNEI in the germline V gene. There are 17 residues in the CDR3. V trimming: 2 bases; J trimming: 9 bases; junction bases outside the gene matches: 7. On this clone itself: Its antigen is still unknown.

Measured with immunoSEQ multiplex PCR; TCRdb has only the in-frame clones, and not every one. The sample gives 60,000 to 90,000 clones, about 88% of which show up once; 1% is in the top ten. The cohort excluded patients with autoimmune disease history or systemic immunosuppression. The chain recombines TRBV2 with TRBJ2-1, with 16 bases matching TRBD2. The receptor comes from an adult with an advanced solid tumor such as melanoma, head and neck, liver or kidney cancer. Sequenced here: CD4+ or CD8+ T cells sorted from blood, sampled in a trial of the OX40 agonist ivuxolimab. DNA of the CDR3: TGTGCCAGCAGTGAAACCTCGGGACTAGCGGGAGGGGGTGAGCAGTTCTTC. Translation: CASSETSGLAGGGEQFF.